The clone carrying this T cell receptor beta chain was found a few times. Antigen unknown. TCRdb independently ran MiXCR on the 5' RACE reads; one entry per CDR3 protein. Of around 300,000 distinct CDR3 sequences listed, about 8.3% are singletons. The sample originates from a study of identical twins. CDR3 length: 14 amino acids. V dropped 6 bases and J dropped 0 bases, with 9 bases sitting between them. The germline gives CDR1 MNHNS, CDR2 SASEGT. Study-level results: Researchers reported weaker excess twin sharing in beta out-of-frame sequences. For monozygotic twins, models underestimated out-of-frame TCR alpha sharing. Zero-insertion analyses might be partly confounded by invariant T cells like MAIT and iNKT.

The sample also formed part of further work on yellow fever vaccine responses in identical twins.

The chain joins TRBV6-1 to TRBJ1-3, with D perhaps TRBD1 (6 bases). This TCR was sampled from a woman younger than 35 in good health. Material for sequencing was memory (CD45RO+) T cells sorted from blood. CDR3 bases: TGTGCCAGCAGCGAACAGGGCTCTGGAAACACCATATATTTT. Its protein is CASSEQGSGNTIYF.